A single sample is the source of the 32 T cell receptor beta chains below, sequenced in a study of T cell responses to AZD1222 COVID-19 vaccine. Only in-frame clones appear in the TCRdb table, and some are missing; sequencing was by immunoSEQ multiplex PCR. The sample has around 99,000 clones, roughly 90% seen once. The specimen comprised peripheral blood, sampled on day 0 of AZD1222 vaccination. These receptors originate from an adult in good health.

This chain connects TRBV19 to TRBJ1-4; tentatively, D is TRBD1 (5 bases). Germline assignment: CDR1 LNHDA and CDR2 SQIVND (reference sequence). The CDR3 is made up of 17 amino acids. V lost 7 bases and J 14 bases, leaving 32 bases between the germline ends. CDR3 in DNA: TGTGCCAGTACTTCAGATACCGGAGGGGCCCTTAGGACTCAGCTGTTTTTT. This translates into CASTSDTGGALRTQLFF.

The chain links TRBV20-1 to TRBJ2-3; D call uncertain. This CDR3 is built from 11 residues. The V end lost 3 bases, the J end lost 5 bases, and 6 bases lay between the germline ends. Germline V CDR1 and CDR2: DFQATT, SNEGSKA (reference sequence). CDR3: CSASPGDTQYF. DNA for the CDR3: TGCAGTGCTAGTCCAGGAGATACGCAGTATTTT.

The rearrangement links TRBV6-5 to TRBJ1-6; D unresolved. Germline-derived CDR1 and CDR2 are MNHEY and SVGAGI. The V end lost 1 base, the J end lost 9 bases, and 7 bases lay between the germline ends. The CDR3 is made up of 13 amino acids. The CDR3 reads CASSYYGVSPLHF. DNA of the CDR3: TGTGCCAGCAGTTACTACGGGGTTTCACCCCTCCACTTT.

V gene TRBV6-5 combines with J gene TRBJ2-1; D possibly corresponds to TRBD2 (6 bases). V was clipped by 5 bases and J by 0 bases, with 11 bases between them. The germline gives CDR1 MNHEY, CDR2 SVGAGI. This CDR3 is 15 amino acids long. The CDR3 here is CASSPIAVSYNEQFF. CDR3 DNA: TGTGCCAGCAGTCCTATAGCGGTCTCCTACAATGAGCAGTTCTTC.

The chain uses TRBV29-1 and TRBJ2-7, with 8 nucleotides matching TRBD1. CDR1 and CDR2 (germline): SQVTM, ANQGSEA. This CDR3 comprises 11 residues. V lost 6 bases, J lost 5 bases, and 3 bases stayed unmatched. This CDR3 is CSVTTGDEQYV. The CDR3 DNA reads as TGCAGCGTAACGACAGGGGACGAGCAGTACGTC.

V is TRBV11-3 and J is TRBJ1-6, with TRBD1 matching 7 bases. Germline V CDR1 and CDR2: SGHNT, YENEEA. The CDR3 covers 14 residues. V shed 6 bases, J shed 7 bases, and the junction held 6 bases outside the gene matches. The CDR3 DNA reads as TGTGCCAGCAGGATCCAGGGGGGGAATTCACCCCTCCACTTT. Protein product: CASRIQGGNSPLHF.

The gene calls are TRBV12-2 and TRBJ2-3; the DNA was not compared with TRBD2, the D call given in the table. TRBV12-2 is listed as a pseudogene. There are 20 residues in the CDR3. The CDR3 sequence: CASRPSGEGDFPTSTDTQYF. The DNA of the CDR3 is TGTGCAAGTCGTCCTAGTGGAGAGGGCGACTTCCCCACTAGCACAGATACGCAGTATTTT.

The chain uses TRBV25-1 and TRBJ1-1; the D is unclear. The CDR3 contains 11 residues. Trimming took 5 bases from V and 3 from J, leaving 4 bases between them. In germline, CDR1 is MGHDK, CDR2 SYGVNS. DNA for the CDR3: TGTGCCAGCAGTATTCACACTGAAGCTTTCTTT. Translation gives CASSIHTEAFF.

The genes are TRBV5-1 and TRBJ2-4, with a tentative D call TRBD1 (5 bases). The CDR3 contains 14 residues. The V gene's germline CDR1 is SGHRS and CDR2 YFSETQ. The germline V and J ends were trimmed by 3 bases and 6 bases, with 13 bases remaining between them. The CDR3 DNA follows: TGCGCCAGCAGCTCCTTAGGGGTGGGAAACATTCAGTACTTC. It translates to CASSSLGVGNIQYF.

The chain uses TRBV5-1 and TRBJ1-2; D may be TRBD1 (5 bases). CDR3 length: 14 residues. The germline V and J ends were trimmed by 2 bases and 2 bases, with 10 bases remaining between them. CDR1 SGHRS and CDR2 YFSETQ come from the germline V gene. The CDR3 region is CASSFDRGNYGYTF. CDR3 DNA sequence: TGCGCCAGCAGCTTCGACCGGGGGAACTATGGCTACACCTTC.

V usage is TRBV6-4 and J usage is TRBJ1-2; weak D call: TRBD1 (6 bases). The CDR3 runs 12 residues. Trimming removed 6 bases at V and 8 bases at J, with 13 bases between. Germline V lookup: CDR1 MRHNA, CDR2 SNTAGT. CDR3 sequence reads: CASRTGQGGYTF. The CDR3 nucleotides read TGTGCCAGCAGGACAGGCCAAGGGGGCTACACCTTC.

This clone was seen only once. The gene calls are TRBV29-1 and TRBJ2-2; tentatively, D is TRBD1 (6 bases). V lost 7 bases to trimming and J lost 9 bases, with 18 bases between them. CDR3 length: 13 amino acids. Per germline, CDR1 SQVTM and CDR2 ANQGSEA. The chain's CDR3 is CSATFARGRELFF. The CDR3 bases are TGCAGCGCTACCTTTGCCAGGGGAAGGGAGCTGTTTTTT.

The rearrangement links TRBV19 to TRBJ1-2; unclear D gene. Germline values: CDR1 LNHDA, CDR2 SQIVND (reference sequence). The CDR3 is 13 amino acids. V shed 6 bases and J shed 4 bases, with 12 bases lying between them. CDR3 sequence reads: CASRARGSYGYTF. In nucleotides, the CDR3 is TGTGCCAGTAGGGCTCGTGGAAGCTATGGCTACACCTTC.

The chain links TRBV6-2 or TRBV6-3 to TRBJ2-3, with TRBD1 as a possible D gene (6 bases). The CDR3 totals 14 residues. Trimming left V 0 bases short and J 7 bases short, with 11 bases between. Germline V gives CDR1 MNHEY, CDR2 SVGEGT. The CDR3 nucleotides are TGTGCCAGCAGTTACTCGGCAGGGGCGAATACGCAGTATTTT. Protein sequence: CASSYSAGANTQYF.

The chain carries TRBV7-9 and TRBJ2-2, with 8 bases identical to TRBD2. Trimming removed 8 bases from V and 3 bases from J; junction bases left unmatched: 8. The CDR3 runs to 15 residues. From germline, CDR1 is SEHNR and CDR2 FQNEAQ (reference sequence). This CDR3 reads CASAPRGGHTGELFF. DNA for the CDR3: TGTGCCAGCGCACCACGGGGGGGCCACACCGGGGAGCTGTTTTTT.

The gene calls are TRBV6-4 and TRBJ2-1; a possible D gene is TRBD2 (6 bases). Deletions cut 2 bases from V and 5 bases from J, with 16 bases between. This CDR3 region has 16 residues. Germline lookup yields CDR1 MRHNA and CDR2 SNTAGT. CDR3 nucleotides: TGTGCCAGCAGTGACGCGGGTGGGGGGACTCACAATGAGCAGTTCTTC. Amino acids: CASSDAGGGTHNEQFF.

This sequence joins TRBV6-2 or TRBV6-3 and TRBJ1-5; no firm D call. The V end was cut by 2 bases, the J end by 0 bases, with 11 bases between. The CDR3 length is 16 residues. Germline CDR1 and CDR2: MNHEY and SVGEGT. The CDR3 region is CASSYPTLYSNQPQHF. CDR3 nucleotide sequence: TGTGCCAGCAGTTACCCGACCCTGTATAGCAATCAGCCCCAGCATTTT.

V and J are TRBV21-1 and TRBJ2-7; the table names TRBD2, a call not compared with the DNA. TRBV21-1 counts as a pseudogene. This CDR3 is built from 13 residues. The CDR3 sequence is CASSNWTSGYQYF. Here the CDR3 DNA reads TGTGCCAGCAGCAACTGGACTAGCGGATATCAGTACTTC.

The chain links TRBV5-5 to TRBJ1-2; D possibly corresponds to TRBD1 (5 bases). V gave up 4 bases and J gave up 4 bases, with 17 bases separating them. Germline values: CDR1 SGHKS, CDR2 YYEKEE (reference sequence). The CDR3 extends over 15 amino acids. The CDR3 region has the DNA TGTGCCAGCAGCGGGGTCTCAGGGTCGGGCTATGGCTACACCTTC. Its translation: CASSGVSGSGYGYTF.

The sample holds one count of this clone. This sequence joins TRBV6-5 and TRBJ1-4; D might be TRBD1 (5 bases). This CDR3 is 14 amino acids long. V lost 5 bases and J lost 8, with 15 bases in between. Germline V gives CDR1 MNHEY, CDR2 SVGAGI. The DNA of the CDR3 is TGTGCCAGCAGTCCGGGGACCTTCCTCGAAAAACTGTTTTTT. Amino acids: CASSPGTFLEKLFF.

The CDR3 DNA is TGTGCCTGGAGTAAAAATTCGGTTGACACTGAAGCTTTCTTT. Its protein product is CAWSKNSVDTEAFF. V usage is TRBV30 and J usage is TRBJ1-1; no firm D call. V was pared by 2 bases and J by 3 bases, with 13 bases between. CDR1 and CDR2 (germline): GTSNPN, SVGIG (reference sequence). The length of the CDR3 is 14 residues.

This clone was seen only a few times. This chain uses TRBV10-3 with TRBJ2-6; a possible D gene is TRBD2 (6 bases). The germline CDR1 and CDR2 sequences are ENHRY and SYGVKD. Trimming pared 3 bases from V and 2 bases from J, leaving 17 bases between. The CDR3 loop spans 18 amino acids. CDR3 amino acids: CAISDGGFSLPGANVLTF. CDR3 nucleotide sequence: TGTGCCATCAGTGATGGGGGGTTCTCTCTACCTGGGGCCAACGTCCTGACTTTC.

The CDR3 protein is CASSLVAGGNYNEQFF. For the CDR3, the DNA is TGTGCCAGCAGCCTAGTAGCGGGGGGAAACTACAATGAGCAGTTCTTC. J is TRBJ2-1 and V is TRBV4-2; TRBD2 matches 10 bases. From germline, CDR1 is LGHNA and CDR2 YNFKEQ. The CDR3 has 16 amino acids. V was clipped by 4 bases and J by 3 bases; unmatched bases: 6.

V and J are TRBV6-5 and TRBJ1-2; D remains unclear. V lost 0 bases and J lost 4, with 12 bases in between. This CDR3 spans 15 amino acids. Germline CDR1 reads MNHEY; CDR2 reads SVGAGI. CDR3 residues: CASSYSGSSLYGYTF. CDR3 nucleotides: TGTGCCAGCAGTTACTCGGGGTCGAGCCTCTATGGCTACACCTTC.

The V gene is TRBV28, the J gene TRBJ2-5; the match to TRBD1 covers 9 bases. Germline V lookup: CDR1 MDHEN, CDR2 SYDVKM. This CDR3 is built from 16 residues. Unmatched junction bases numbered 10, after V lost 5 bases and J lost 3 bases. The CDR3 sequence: CASSPPLGQGKETQYF. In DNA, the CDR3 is TGTGCCAGCAGTCCACCCCTGGGACAGGGAAAAGAGACCCAGTACTTC.

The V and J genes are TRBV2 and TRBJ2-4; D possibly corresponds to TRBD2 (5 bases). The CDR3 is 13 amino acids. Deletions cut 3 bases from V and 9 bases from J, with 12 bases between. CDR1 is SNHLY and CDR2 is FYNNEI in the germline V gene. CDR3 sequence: CASSDRGSGIQYF. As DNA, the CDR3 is TGTGCCAGCAGTGATAGAGGGTCAGGCATTCAGTACTTC.

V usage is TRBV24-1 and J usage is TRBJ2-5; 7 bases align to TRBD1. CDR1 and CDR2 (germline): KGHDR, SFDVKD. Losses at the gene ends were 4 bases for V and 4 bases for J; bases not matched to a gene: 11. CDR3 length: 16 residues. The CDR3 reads CATSDPRGSEGETQYF. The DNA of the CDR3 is TGTGCCACCAGTGACCCCAGGGGGTCCGAGGGAGAGACCCAGTACTTC.

CDR3 DNA: TGTGCCAGCAGCCCACGGCAGGCACCCCAAGAGACCCAGTACTTC. Translation: CASSPRQAPQETQYF. J is TRBJ2-5 and V is TRBV7-6; no reliable D call. This CDR3 has 15 residues. Germline CDR1 SGHVS, CDR2 FNYEAQ. Trimming took 5 bases from V and 1 from J, leaving 14 bases between them.

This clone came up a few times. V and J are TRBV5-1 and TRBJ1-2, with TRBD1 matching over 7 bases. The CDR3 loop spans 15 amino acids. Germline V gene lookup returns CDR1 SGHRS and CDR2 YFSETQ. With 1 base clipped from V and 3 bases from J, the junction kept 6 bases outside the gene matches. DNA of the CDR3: TGCGCCAGCAGCTTGAGTCCCGGGACAGACTATGGCTACACCTTC. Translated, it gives CASSLSPGTDYGYTF. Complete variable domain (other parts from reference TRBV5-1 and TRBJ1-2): KAGVTQTPRYLIKTRGQQVTLSCSPISGHRSVSWYQQTPGQGLQFLFEYFSETQRNKGNFPGRFSGRQFSNSRSEMNVSTLELGDSALYLCASSLSPGTDYGYTFGSGTRLTVV.

The CDR3 protein is CASSAGDRRNTDTQYF. In nucleotides, the CDR3 is TGTGCCAGCAGCGCGGGGGACAGGAGAAACACAGATACGCAGTATTTT. The chain recombines TRBV9 with TRBJ2-3; TRBD1 matches at 8 bases. The CDR3 runs 16 residues. The V and J ends lost 3 bases and 2 bases, in that order; junction bases with no gene match: 8. Germline-derived CDR1 and CDR2 are SGDLS and YYNGEE.

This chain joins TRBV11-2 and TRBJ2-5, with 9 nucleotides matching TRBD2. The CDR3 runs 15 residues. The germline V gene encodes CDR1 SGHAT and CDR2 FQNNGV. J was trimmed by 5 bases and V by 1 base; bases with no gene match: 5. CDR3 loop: CASSLVVAGAETQYF. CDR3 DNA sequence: TGTGCCAGCAGCTTAGTAGTAGCGGGGGCCGAGACCCAGTACTTC.

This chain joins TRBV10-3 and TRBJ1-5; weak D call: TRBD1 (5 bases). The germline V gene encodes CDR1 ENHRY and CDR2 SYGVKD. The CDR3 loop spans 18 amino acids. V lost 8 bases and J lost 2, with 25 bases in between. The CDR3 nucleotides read TGTGCCATCGTCCGTTGGGGCGTGTGGGTAGAAGGCAATCAGCCCCAGCATTTT. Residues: CAIVRWGVWVEGNQPQHF.